Here is one T cell receptor beta chain with its context. TCRalpha and TCRbeta cDNA went through nested PCRs of around 16 and 10 cycles, two in total. For each CDR3 protein, TCRdb gives one entry from its re-call of the 5' RACE reads, without DNA. This sample's table has roughly 140,000 distinct CDR3 sequences. The record originates from a study of monozygotic twins with inflammatory bowel disease. Sequenced: blood. This clonotype was obtained from a human donor with ulcerative colitis or Crohn's disease, or a healthy co-twin of an affected twin (not recorded which).

The chain's CDR3 is CASGTYSYEQYF. This chain uses TRBV30 with TRBJ2-7; TCRdb proposes TRBD1, but this gene call is untestable without DNA. This CDR3 has 12 amino acids. Germline CDR1 and CDR2: GTSNPN and SVGIG (reference sequence).